These T cell receptor beta chains were read from a single sample in a study of T cell changes during pregnancy in multiple sclerosis. Sequencing was performed with immunoSEQ multiplex PCR; in TCRdb, only in-frame clones are kept and a portion is missing. In the table there are 20,000 to 25,000 clones, around nine tenths of which are singletons. This sample comprised CD8+ T cells from peripheral blood mononuclear cells, obtained in the first trimester of pregnancy. Source of these receptors: a female donor in good health, enrolled as a control in a pregnancy study. Each CDR3 is given with its conserved first and last residue.

>TRBJ1-2|TRBV14
CASSPRQGEVGSYYGYTF
>TRBJ1-1|TRBV28
CASSPRGGRPEAFF
>TRBJ2-5|TRBV7-9
CASSSGGRGIETQYF
>TRBJ2-5|TRBV11-1
CASSLSGSEEETQYF
>TRBJ2-7|TRBV10-3
CAISGTAYEQYF
>TRBJ2-7|TRBV7-9
CASSFARSGVFSYEQYF
>TRBJ2-7|TRBV18
CASSPDGQGPYEQYF
>TRBJ2-7|TRBV28
CASSFAGGSYEQYF
>TRBJ2-5|TRBV4-2
CASSQVSGGAQETQYF
>TRBJ1-3|TRBV28
CASTDRAGNTIYF
>TRBJ2-2|TRBV7-8
CASSPTSGIIPGELFF
>TRBJ1-6|TRBV5-1
CASSPGGSSYNSPLHF
>TRBJ1-6|TRBV18
CASSPVPGQGTYNSPLHF
>TRBJ2-5|TRBV29-1
CSVEGGRVQETQYF
>TRBJ2-1|TRBV28
CASSLRSILADYNEQFF
>TRBJ1-5|TRBV30
CAWSARQGRPGNQPQHF
>TRBJ2-7|TRBV9
CASSRTGTGTYEQYF